The entry below describes one T cell receptor (beta chain). The antigen remains unidentified. This entry comes from a study of cytotoxic CD8 clonotypes in ibrutinib-treated CLL. Turning to the study itself: Partial responses totalled approximately 25 and complete responses 2; after median about 67 months, 14 remained remitted and around twelve progressed. After a median around 12 months on treatment (6 to 36), response samples were drawn. Samples yielded averages of 200,000 to 300,000 productive templates and fewer than 100,000 productive rearrangements.

General study results and limits: Public clonotypes proved infrequent, and on treatment they shrank or remained steady.

The method was immunoSEQ multiplex PCR; TCRdb's version includes in-frame clones alone and lacks a portion of them. The sample includes about 300,000 clones, 76% of them seen just once. The CDR3 extends over 14 amino acids. In germline, CDR1 is MNHEY, CDR2 SVGAGI. V lost 5 bases, J lost 0 bases, and 11 bases lay in between. This TCR was sampled from a human donor with chronic lymphocytic leukemia. This chain uses TRBV6-5 with TRBJ2-7; possible D gene TRBD2, 6 bases. The sample here was PBMCs, taken at disease progression, from a patient treated with ibrutinib. CDR3 loop: CASSVEGHSYEQYF. CDR3 nucleotide sequence: TGTGCCAGCAGTGTGGAGGGCCACTCCTACGAGCAGTACTTC.